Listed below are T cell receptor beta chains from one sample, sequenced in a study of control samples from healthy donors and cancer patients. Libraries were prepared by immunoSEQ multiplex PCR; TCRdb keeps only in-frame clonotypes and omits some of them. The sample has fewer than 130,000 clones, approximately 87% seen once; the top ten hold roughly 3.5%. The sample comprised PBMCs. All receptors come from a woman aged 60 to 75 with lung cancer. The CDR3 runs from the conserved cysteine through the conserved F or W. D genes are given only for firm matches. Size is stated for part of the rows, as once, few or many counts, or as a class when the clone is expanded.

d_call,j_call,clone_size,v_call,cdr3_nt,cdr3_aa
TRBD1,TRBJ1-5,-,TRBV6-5,TGTGCCAGTTCATGGATGGGACAGGGAAATCAGCCCCAGCATTTT,CASSWMGQGNQPQHF
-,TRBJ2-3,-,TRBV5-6,TGTGCCAGCAGCTTGTACAGGAATGCGCCCCAGTATTTT,CASSLYRNAPQYF
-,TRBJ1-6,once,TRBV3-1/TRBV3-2,TGTGCCAGCAGCTCGGGCTTCGGGTTGAATTCACCCCTCCACTTT,CASSSGFGLNSPLHF
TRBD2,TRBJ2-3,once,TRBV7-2,TGTGCCAGCAGCTTAGTGGCTAGCGGGGGGCTTACCACAGATACGCAGTATTTT,CASSLVASGGLTTDTQYF
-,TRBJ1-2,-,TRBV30,TGTGCCTGGGACTCAGGGTCGGCCTATGGCTACACCTTC,CAWDSGSAYGYTF
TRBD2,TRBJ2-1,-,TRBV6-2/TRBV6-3,TGTGCCAGCAGTCTAGCGGGGGAAGACAATGAGCAGTTCTTC,CASSLAGEDNEQFF
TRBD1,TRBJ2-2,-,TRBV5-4,TGTGCCAGCTCGGACAGGGGGCAGATCGGGGAGCTGTTTTTT,CASSDRGQIGELFF
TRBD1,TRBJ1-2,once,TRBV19,TGTGCCAGTAGTATGCAGGGGGATACCCTCTATGGCTACACCTTC,CASSMQGDTLYGYTF
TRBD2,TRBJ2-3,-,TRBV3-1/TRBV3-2,TGTGCCAGCAGCCAACGCCTTAAGGGAGCGGGGGGAAGCACAGATACGCAGTATTTT,CASSQRLKGAGGSTDTQYF
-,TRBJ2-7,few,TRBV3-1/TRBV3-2,TGTGCCAGCAGCCAAGATCCGACTTCTAAGCAGTACTTC,CASSQDPTSKQYF
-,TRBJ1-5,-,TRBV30,TGTGCCTGGACGCTCGGGGGAGGTCAGCCCCAGCATTTT,CAWTLGGGQPQHF
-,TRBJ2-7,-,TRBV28,TGTGCCAGCAGTCCCCGGACCTACGAGCAGTACTTC,CASSPRTYEQYF
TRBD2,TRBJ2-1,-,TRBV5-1,TGCGCCAGCAGCTCAAGACTAGCGGGGGTCCCGAGCTCCTACAATGAGCAGTTCTTC,CASSSRLAGVPSSYNEQFF
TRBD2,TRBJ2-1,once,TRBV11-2,TGTGCCAGCAGCTCCGGGACTAGCGGTTACAATGAGCAGTTCTTC,CASSSGTSGYNEQFF
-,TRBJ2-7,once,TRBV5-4,TGTGCCAGCACCGGGCCCAGCGGATCCTACGAGCAGTACTTC,CASTGPSGSYEQYF
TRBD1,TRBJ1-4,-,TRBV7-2,TGTGCCAGCAGCCCCCGACAGGGGGCTTGGGAAAAACTGTTTTTT,CASSPRQGAWEKLFF
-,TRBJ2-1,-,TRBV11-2,TGTGCCAGCAGCTTAGTCCAATTGAGTGAGCAGTTCTTC,CASSLVQLSEQFF
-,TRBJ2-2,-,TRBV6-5,TGTGCCAGCAGTTACGGCAGCCATCCCGGGGAGCTGTTTTTT,CASSYGSHPGELFF
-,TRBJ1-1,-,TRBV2,TGTGCCAGCAGTGATGATAGTAAAGGACGGATAGTACCCATGAACACTGAAGCTTTCTTT,CASSDDSKGRIVPMNTEAFF
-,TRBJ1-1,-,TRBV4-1,TGCGCCAGCAGCCAGGGGTCAGGGCCTATGAACACTGAAGCTTTCTTT,CASSQGSGPMNTEAFF
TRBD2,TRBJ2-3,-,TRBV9,TGTGCCAGCAGCCCTTCAGGACTAGCTGAAGATACGCAGTATTTT,CASSPSGLAEDTQYF
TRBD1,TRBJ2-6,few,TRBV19,TGTGCCAGTTCGGGGACAGGCAGCTCTGGGGCCAACGTCCTGACTTTC,CASSGTGSSGANVLTF
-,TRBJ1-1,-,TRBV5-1,TGCGCCAGCAGCTTGGCTGGGGGCGAGGGCACTGAAGCTTTCTTT,CASSLAGGEGTEAFF